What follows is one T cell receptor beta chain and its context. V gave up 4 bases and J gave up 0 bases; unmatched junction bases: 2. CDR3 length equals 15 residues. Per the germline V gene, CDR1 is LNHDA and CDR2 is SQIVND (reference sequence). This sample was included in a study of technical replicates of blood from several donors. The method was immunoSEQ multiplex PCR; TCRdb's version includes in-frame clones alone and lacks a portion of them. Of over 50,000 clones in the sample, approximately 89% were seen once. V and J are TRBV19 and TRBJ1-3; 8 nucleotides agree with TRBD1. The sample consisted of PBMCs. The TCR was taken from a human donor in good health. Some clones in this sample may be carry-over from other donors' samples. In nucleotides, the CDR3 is TGTGCCAGTAGTAGGGGGACAGGCTCTGGAAACACCATATATTTT. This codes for CASSRGTGSGNTIYF.